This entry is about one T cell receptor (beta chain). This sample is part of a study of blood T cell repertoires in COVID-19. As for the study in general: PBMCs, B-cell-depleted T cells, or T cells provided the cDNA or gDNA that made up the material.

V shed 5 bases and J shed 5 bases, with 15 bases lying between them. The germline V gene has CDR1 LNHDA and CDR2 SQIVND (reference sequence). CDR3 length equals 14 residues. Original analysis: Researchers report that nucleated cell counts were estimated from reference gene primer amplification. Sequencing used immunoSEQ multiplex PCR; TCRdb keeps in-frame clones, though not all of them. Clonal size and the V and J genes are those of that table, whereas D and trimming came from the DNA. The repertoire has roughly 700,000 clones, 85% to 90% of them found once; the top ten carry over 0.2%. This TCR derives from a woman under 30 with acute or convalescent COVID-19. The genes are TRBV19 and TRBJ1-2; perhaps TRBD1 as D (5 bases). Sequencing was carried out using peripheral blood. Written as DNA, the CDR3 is TGTGCCAGTAGTCCTAATTTGGGGCGATATGGCTACACCTTC. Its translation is CASSPNLGRYGYTF.